A selection of T cell receptor beta chains follows, all from one sample in a study of blood T cell repertoires in COVID-19. Data came from immunoSEQ multiplex PCR; TCRdb stores just in-frame clones and leaves some out. The sample carries approximately 280,000 clones, 87% recorded once. The sequenced material came from PBMCs or T cells enriched from blood (not recorded which). Receptors were obtained from a woman in her forties who had recovered from COVID-19. Both conserved end residues are part of each CDR3. D genes are given only for firm matches. Clone size is not always given. Where it is, it says once, few, many or a class for expanded clones.

CDR3 DNA | CDR3 protein | V gene | D gene | clone size | J gene
TGTGCCAGCAGCTTAGCCCTCGAGTTATCTGGTGAGCAGTTCTTC | CASSLALELSGEQFF | TRBV7-2 | - | - | TRBJ2-1
TGTGCCAGTAGGAGCTTTTCGGGAAACACCATATATTTT | CASRSFSGNTIYF | TRBV19 | - | - | TRBJ1-3
TGTGCCAGCAGCTTAGGGGGGCGCGACAGGGACGAGCAGTACTTC | CASSLGGRDRDEQYF | TRBV11-2 | TRBD1 | - | TRBJ2-7
TGTGCCGGCAGGGGGCGGGGTTGGCCGTTCTTC | CAGRGRGWPFF | TRBV21-1 | - | - | TRBJ2-1
TGTGCCAGCAGCTTAGAAGGGACAGGGGAGAACAATGAGCAGTTCTTC | CASSLEGTGENNEQFF | TRBV11-3 | TRBD1 | once | TRBJ2-1
TGCAGTGCTAGTTCCGGGACAGACTACGAGCAGTACTTC | CSASSGTDYEQYF | TRBV20-1 | TRBD1 | - | TRBJ2-7
TGTGCCAGCAGTCCTTCGTTTTCCCACGAGCAGTACTTC | CASSPSFSHEQYF | TRBV12-3/TRBV12-4 | - | - | TRBJ2-7
TGTGCCAGCAGTTTCATCGGCGACAGGATTAATCAGCCCCAGCATTTT | CASSFIGDRINQPQHF | TRBV28 | - | - | TRBJ1-5
TGTGCCAGCAGTCCCCGGGGGGGCATTAAAGATACGCAGTATTTT | CASSPRGGIKDTQYF | TRBV6-2/TRBV6-3 | TRBD2 | - | TRBJ2-3
TGTGCCAGCAGCTTCGGGACTAGCGGGACCGGGGAGCTGTTTTTT | CASSFGTSGTGELFF | TRBV7-8 | TRBD2 | - | TRBJ2-2
TGTGCCAGCAGCTGGACAGGGGAGGGCTACACCTTC | CASSWTGEGYTF | TRBV5-6 | TRBD1 | - | TRBJ1-2
TGTGCCAGCAGCGACCCCCGGGGGGGATCGAACACCGGGGAGCTGTTTTTT | CASSDPRGGSNTGELFF | TRBV5-6 | TRBD2 | - | TRBJ2-2
TGTGCCAGCAGTTTATGGCCGGGACAGGGGATGGGTCAAGAGACCCAGTACTTC | CASSLWPGQGMGQETQYF | TRBV28 | TRBD1 | - | TRBJ2-5
TGTGCCAGCAGCTCCCTAGGAGGGTTTGAGACCCAGTACTTC | CASSSLGGFETQYF | TRBV7-2 | - | - | TRBJ2-5
TGTGCCAGCAGTTTAGGACAGGTGGGCTCTGGAAACACCATATATTTT | CASSLGQVGSGNTIYF | TRBV28 | TRBD1 | - | TRBJ1-3
TGCGCCAGCAGCCAAGGTGGGGGGGCGGGTTCACCCCTCCACTTT | CASSQGGGAGSPLHF | TRBV4-3 | - | - | TRBJ1-6
TGTGCCAGCAGCTTCAACCCGACAGGGGCTAACTATGGCTACACCTTC | CASSFNPTGANYGYTF | TRBV7-2 | TRBD1 | - | TRBJ1-2
TGCAGCGTCTCAAAACTCCAGGGGGCAGGCGAAGCTTTCTTT | CSVSKLQGAGEAFF | TRBV29-1 | TRBD1 | - | TRBJ1-1
TGTGCCAGCAGCAGGGGACAGGTGGAGGAAAAACTGTTTTTT | CASSRGQVEEKLFF | TRBV6-5 | TRBD1 | - | TRBJ1-4
TGTGCCAGCAGTTCCCTAAACCCTAATGAAAAACTGTTTTTT | CASSSLNPNEKLFF | TRBV28 | - | - | TRBJ1-4
TGTGCCAGCAGTGGGACTAGCGCACTGCCGTTGAGCGTTCACAATGAGCAGTTCTTC | CASSGTSALPLSVHNEQFF | TRBV6-2/TRBV6-3 | TRBD2 | - | TRBJ2-1
TGTGCCAGCAGCTCGGACAGGGTGGGGGAAAAACTGTTTTTT | CASSSDRVGEKLFF | TRBV7-9 | TRBD1 | - | TRBJ1-4
TGTGCCAGCAGTTTGGAGGTGGGGAGCACAGATACGCAGTATTTT | CASSLEVGSTDTQYF | TRBV6-5 | - | - | TRBJ2-3
TGTGCCAGCAGCCCAATAGGGGGCCACTCCTACGAGCAGTACTTC | CASSPIGGHSYEQYF | TRBV5-4 | TRBD1 | once | TRBJ2-7
TGTGCCAGCAGCAAGGCAGGGTACGAGCAGTACTTC | CASSKAGYEQYF | TRBV27 | - | once | TRBJ2-7
TGTGCCAGCACCTTTTCGGGGGGGGACACTGAAGCTTTCTTT | CASTFSGGDTEAFF | TRBV25-1 | - | - | TRBJ1-1
TGTGCCAGCAACCCCCTCGGCAGGGAGGCCACAGATACGCAGTATTTT | CASNPLGREATDTQYF | TRBV6-6 | - | once | TRBJ2-3
TGTGCCAGCAGCGAAACGGGTCGGAGTGGTTCACCCCTCCACTTT | CASSETGRSGSPLHF | TRBV6-2/TRBV6-3 | - | - | TRBJ1-6
TGCGCCAGCAGCCTCTACACGGGGACAGGGGGTCTTACTGGGAATTCACCCCTCCACTTT | CASSLYTGTGGLTGNSPLHF | TRBV4-1 | TRBD1 | - | TRBJ1-6
TGTGCCAGCAGGATACAGAGCAATCAGCCCCAGCATTTT | CASRIQSNQPQHF | TRBV2 | - | - | TRBJ1-5
TGTGCCAGCAGTGACGGGAGTCTAGATACGCAGTATTTT | CASSDGSLDTQYF | TRBV6-4 | - | - | TRBJ2-3
TGTGCCAGCAGCTTAGATCAGGGGACAAATGAGCAGTTCTTC | CASSLDQGTNEQFF | TRBV7-9 | - | - | TRBJ2-1
TGTGCCAGCAGCCGGGCGGGACAGGGGTACTACGAGCAGTACTTC | CASSRAGQGYYEQYF | TRBV7-2 | TRBD1 | - | TRBJ2-7
TGTGCCAGCAGTCCACATATTCCCCAGGGGGCTGACGGCTACACCTTC | CASSPHIPQGADGYTF | TRBV28 | TRBD1 | - | TRBJ1-2
TGTGCCAGCAGTGGCAGGTATCAGCCCCAGCATTTT | CASSGRYQPQHF | TRBV2 | - | - | TRBJ1-5
TGTGCCAGCAGTTCCACATCCCCGGGACTAGCTTCTGGGGCCAACGTCCTGACTTTC | CASSSTSPGLASGANVLTF | TRBV28 | TRBD2 | - | TRBJ2-6
TGTGCCATCAGTGAGGGGGGCTACGATGGCTACACCTTC | CAISEGGYDGYTF | TRBV10-3 | - | - | TRBJ1-2
TGTGCCAGCAGTGAAATGACAGATTTCAATGAAAAACTGTTTTTT | CASSEMTDFNEKLFF | TRBV25-1 | - | - | TRBJ1-4
TGCGCCAGCATGGGCCTCGGTGAGCAGTTCTTC | CASMGLGEQFF | TRBV5-1 | - | - | TRBJ2-1
TGTGCCAGCAGTTTAGAAAGTAAGGGGGCATTTCAGCCCCAGCATTTT | CASSLESKGAFQPQHF | TRBV28 | TRBD1 | - | TRBJ1-5
TGTGCCAGCATGAGGGATCAGCCCCAGCATTTT | CASMRDQPQHF | TRBV6-5 | - | - | TRBJ1-5
TGCGCCAGCAGCCGCCAGACTAGCAGAACTTACAATGAGCAGTTCTTC | CASSRQTSRTYNEQFF | TRBV4-1 | TRBD2 | - | TRBJ2-1
TGTGCCAGCAGCTCACAAATAGCGGGAGGGGTTTATCATGAGCAGTTCTTC | CASSSQIAGGVYHEQFF | TRBV7-9 | TRBD2 | once | TRBJ2-1
TGTGCCAGCAGCTTAGGGCGTGGCCGAGGACAGGGGGCCATCAAGTTCTTC | CASSLGRGRGQGAIKFF | TRBV7-2 | TRBD1 | - | TRBJ2-1
TGTGCCAGCAGCCGGCTAGCGGTACAAGAGACCCAGTACTTC | CASSRLAVQETQYF | TRBV9 | TRBD2 | - | TRBJ2-5
TGCGCCAGCAGCTTGGAAGGGACAGGATATGGCTACACCTTC | CASSLEGTGYGYTF | TRBV5-1 | TRBD1 | - | TRBJ1-2
TGCGCCAGCAGTGAGTCTGGGCCTAACACCGGGGAGCTGTTTTTT | CASSESGPNTGELFF | TRBV10-1 | - | - | TRBJ2-2
TGTGCCAGCAGCTTGGGACTAGCGGGAAGTGAGCAGTACTTC | CASSLGLAGSEQYF | TRBV11-1 | TRBD2 | - | TRBJ2-7
TGTGCCAGCAGCTTGGCCCCAGGGGGATCGTCCCCTATCGGCTACACCTTC | CASSLAPGGSSPIGYTF | TRBV5-6 | TRBD1 | once | TRBJ1-2
TGTGCCAGAAGCTTAGTTCGGCCAGACACCTCTGGGGCCAACGTCCTGACTTTC | CARSLVRPDTSGANVLTF | TRBV7-5 | - | - | TRBJ2-6
TGTGCCATCAGTGTCCTTCCCTCCGGGACTAGCGGGAACACAGATACGCAGTATTTT | CAISVLPSGTSGNTDTQYF | TRBV10-3 | TRBD2 | many | TRBJ2-3
TGTGCCAGCAACCTGCCAGGGAACAACGAGCAGTACTTC | CASNLPGNNEQYF | TRBV28 | - | - | TRBJ2-7
TGTGCCAGCAGCCCTCAGGGGCAGGTGAACACTGAAGCTTTCTTT | CASSPQGQVNTEAFF | TRBV5-4 | - | once | TRBJ1-1
TGTGCCAGCAAGAGGACAGCCTTGAACTATGGCTACACCTTC | CASKRTALNYGYTF | TRBV2 | - | - | TRBJ1-2
TGTGCCAGCAGTGAAGGAGGGGGCTACAATGAGCAGTTCTTC | CASSEGGGYNEQFF | TRBV2 | - | once | TRBJ2-1
TGCAGCGCGATAGACATACCGTCCTACGAGCAGTACTTC | CSAIDIPSYEQYF | TRBV29-1 | - | - | TRBJ2-7
TGTGCCAGCACCCCGGGACAGCGGAGGGAGCTGTTTTTT | CASTPGQRRELFF | TRBV28 | TRBD1 | few | TRBJ2-2
TGTGCCAGCAGCCTTGGACAGCCCACAGATACGCAGTATTTT | CASSLGQPTDTQYF | TRBV11-2 | - | - | TRBJ2-3
TGTGCCAGCATCCGAGACAGGGTGGACACTGAAGCTTTCTTT | CASIRDRVDTEAFF | TRBV28 | TRBD1 | - | TRBJ1-1